This is a list of T cell receptor beta chains from one sample in a study of blood T cell repertoires in COVID-19. Assay: immunoSEQ multiplex PCR; the TCRdb copy retains only in-frame clones and omits some. The repertoire holds about 67,000 clones, with approximately 79% as singletons. Sequencing input: peripheral blood. The receptors originated from a woman in her sixties or seventies with acute or convalescent COVID-19. Both conserved end residues are part of each CDR3. The D gene is left open where the match is weak. The size of a clone is reported for some rows only, either as once, few or many, or as a class for expanded clones.

V gene	D gene	J gene	clone size	CDR3 protein	CDR3 DNA
TRBV27	TRBD2	TRBJ2-3	-	CASSLGLATDTQYF	TGTGCCAGCAGCCTGGGACTAGCGACAGATACGCAGTATTTT
TRBV5-1	TRBD1	TRBJ1-3	-	CASSKRTGDGNTIYF	TGCGCCAGCAGCAAAAGGACAGGGGACGGAAACACCATATATTTT
TRBV7-9	-	TRBJ1-4	-	CASSLALGGREKLFF	TGTGCCAGCAGCCTAGCCCTGGGGGGACGCGAAAAACTGTTTTTT
TRBV4-2	TRBD1	TRBJ1-2	once	CASSRDRDRGPGYTF	TGTGCCAGCAGCCGAGACCGGGACAGGGGGCCTGGCTACACCTTC
TRBV4-2	TRBD1	TRBJ1-5	-	CASSQESGQGVQPQHF	TGTGCCAGCAGCCAAGAATCCGGACAGGGCGTCCAGCCCCAGCATTTT
TRBV5-4	-	TRBJ1-3	-	CASSQTGSGNTIYF	TGTGCCAGCAGCCAAACAGGGTCTGGAAACACCATATATTTT
TRBV6-5	-	TRBJ1-5	once	CASSYRGGSNQPQHF	TGTGCCAGCAGTTACCGGGGAGGGAGCAATCAGCCCCAGCATTTT
TRBV7-3	-	TRBJ1-1	-	CASSFTQNTEAFF	TGTGCCAGCAGCTTTACTCAGAACACTGAAGCTTTCTTT
TRBV6-5	-	TRBJ2-1	-	CASSLGQPPYNEQFF	TGTGCCAGCAGCCTAGGACAGCCTCCATACAATGAGCAGTTCTTC
TRBV10-3	TRBD1	TRBJ1-6	-	CAITNRGDSPLHF	TGTGCCATCACTAACAGGGGGGATTCACCCCTCCACTTT
TRBV28	TRBD1	TRBJ1-2	-	CASSSWGPTGTGDGYTF	TGTGCCAGCAGTTCTTGGGGACCTACGGGGACAGGGGACGGCTACACCTTC
TRBV6-5	TRBD1	TRBJ1-1	-	CASSYSTGGHTEAFF	TGTGCCAGCAGTTACTCGACAGGGGGCCACACTGAAGCTTTCTTT
TRBV7-9	-	TRBJ2-7	-	CASSRDTNYEQYF	TGTGCCAGCAGCCGGGACACCAACTACGAGCAGTACTTC
TRBV6-5	TRBD1	TRBJ2-7	-	CASNRGAIYEQYF	TGTGCCAGCAACAGGGGGGCCATCTACGAGCAGTACTTC
TRBV5-1	-	TRBJ2-3	-	CASSESTGGVTQYF	TGCGCCAGCAGCGAAAGTACAGGGGGGGTGACGCAGTATTTT
TRBV13	-	TRBJ2-3	-	CASSSRTARGTDTQYF	TGTGCCAGCAGCTCAAGGACAGCGCGGGGCACAGATACGCAGTATTTT
TRBV4-3	TRBD2	TRBJ2-1	-	CASSHSSGGDEQFF	TGCGCCAGCAGCCATTCTAGCGGGGGTGATGAGCAGTTCTTC
TRBV6-6	TRBD1	TRBJ2-7	-	CASTKGQGEAEQYF	TGTGCCAGCACCAAGGGACAGGGGGAGGCCGAGCAGTACTTC
TRBV4-1	-	TRBJ2-5	once	CASSHDLGRGAKETQYF	TGCGCCAGCAGCCATGATTTGGGGCGGGGTGCCAAAGAGACCCAGTACTTC
TRBV7-9	-	TRBJ2-7	-	CASSLMGAEQYF	TGTGCCAGCAGCTTAATGGGGGCGGAGCAGTACTTC
TRBV2	TRBD2	TRBJ2-5	-	CASNGLAGGEETQYF	TGTGCCAGCAACGGACTAGCGGGGGGAGAAGAGACCCAGTACTTC
TRBV11-1	TRBD1	TRBJ2-3	-	CASTQQGAITDTQYF	TGTGCCAGCACCCAGCAGGGGGCAATCACAGATACGCAGTATTTT
TRBV28	-	TRBJ1-1	once	CASSFGGRSTEAFF	TGTGCCAGCAGTTTCGGGGGGAGGAGCACTGAAGCTTTCTTT
TRBV14	-	TRBJ2-1	few	CASSLTGSRSNEQFF	TGTGCCAGCAGTCTTACAGGGTCCCGAAGCAATGAGCAGTTCTTC
TRBV5-6	-	TRBJ2-4	-	CASNLRTGGDIQYF	TGTGCCAGCAACCTCCGCACAGGGGGGGACATTCAGTACTTC
TRBV9	-	TRBJ2-2	-	CASSEGGGGGELFF	TGTGCCAGCAGCGAAGGCGGGGGCGGTGGGGAGCTGTTTTTT
TRBV7-8	-	TRBJ1-2	-	CASSRGGGGYGYTF	TGTGCCAGCAGCCGGGGCGGGGGCGGCTATGGCTACACCTTC
TRBV7-8	TRBD2	TRBJ2-1	-	CASILAAAGGYNEQFF	TGTGCCAGCATCCTCGCCGCGGCGGGGGGTTACAATGAGCAGTTCTTC
TRBV27	-	TRBJ1-2	once	CASSSGSDGYTF	TGTGCCAGCAGTTCAGGGTCCGATGGCTACACCTTC
TRBV24-1	TRBD2	TRBJ2-3	-	CATSDPGAGGRDTQYF	TGTGCCACCAGTGATCCGGGAGCGGGGGGGAGAGATACGCAGTATTTT
TRBV9	TRBD2	TRBJ2-7	-	CASSVERGGYEQYF	TGTGCCAGCAGCGTAGAGCGGGGAGGCTACGAGCAGTACTTC
TRBV7-2	TRBD1	TRBJ1-2	-	CASSPGTAYGYTF	TGTGCCAGCAGCCCAGGGACAGCTTATGGCTACACCTTC
TRBV3-1/TRBV3-2	TRBD2	TRBJ2-3	-	CASSPMGLTDTQYF	TGTGCCAGCAGCCCCATGGGACTAACAGATACGCAGTATTTT
TRBV5-4	-	TRBJ2-5	few	CASSYRGAETQYF	TGTGCCAGCAGCTATCGGGGGGCGGAGACCCAGTACTTC
TRBV4-2	-	TRBJ1-1	-	CASSQEASSKNTEAFF	TGTGCCAGCAGCCAAGAGGCTAGCAGTAAGAACACTGAAGCTTTCTTT
TRBV7-2	-	TRBJ1-1	few	CASSLGDRRGTEAFF	TGTGCCAGCAGCTTAGGGGACCGCCGGGGGACTGAAGCTTTCTTT
TRBV7-9	-	TRBJ1-1	-	CASSLVEDTEAFF	TGTGCCAGCAGCTTAGTGGAGGACACTGAAGCTTTCTTT